Listed below are T cell receptor beta chains from one sample, sequenced in a study of T cells in Graves' hyperthyroidism and ophthalmopathy. Using its own MiXCR run on the multiplex PCR reads, TCRdb lists one record per CDR3 protein. The repertoire holds a few hundred thousand distinct CDR3 sequences, with more than 15% as singletons. Input material: blood. The receptors come from a middle-aged woman with Graves' ophthalmopathy. Both conserved end residues are part of each CDR3. A D gene is named only where the DNA matches it firmly. Part of the rows lack a size; the others show once, few, many or a class for expanded clones.

clone_size j_call v_call d_call cdr3_nt cdr3_aa
NA TRBJ1-3 TRBV29-1 TRBD1 TGCAGCGGACGAGGGGGCCTCTCTGGAAACACCATATATTTT CSGRGGLSGNTIYF
NA TRBJ2-2 TRBV7-9 TRBD2 TGTGCCAGCAGCTTACCAGGACTAGCGGGAGGAGTGATCGGGGAGCTGTTTTTT CASSLPGLAGGVIGELFF
few TRBJ1-1 TRBV15 NA TGTGCCACCAGCAGAATGACTGTGAACACTGAAGCTTTCTTT CATSRMTVNTEAFF
many TRBJ1-2 TRBV2 NA TGTGCCAGCAGCCTCTATGGCTACACCTTC CASSLYGYTF
few TRBJ2-5 TRBV20-1 NA TGCAGTGCCGATAAAGGGAGATCGGGCCAGTACTTC CSADKGRSGQYF
NA TRBJ2-7 TRBV19 TRBD1 TGTGCCAGTAGCGACCGACAGGGCGAGCAGTACTTC CASSDRQGEQYF
many TRBJ1-6 TRBV12-3/TRBV12-4 NA TGTGCCAGCAGTAGCAGTACTCGTAATTCACCCCTCCACTTT CASSSSTRNSPLHF
few TRBJ1-6 TRBV20-1 NA TGCAGTGCTGTGGAGGGAAATTCACCCCTCCACTTT CSAVEGNSPLHF
few TRBJ1-3 TRBV12-3/TRBV12-4 NA TGTGCCGGCAGCAGCGGAGCCTCTGGAAACACCATATATTTT CAGSSGASGNTIYF
NA TRBJ2-6 TRBV6-5 NA TGTGCCAGCAGTTACTCGACCAGGTTCGGCTGGGCCAACGTCCTGACTTTC CASSYSTRFGWANVLTF
NA TRBJ1-4 TRBV28 NA TGTGCCAGCAGTTTACTCAATGAAAAACTGTTTTTT CASSLLNEKLFF
many TRBJ1-1 TRBV20-1 NA TGCAGTGCTAGAGTCGACAGGAACACTGAAGCTTTCTTT CSARVDRNTEAFF
few TRBJ2-5 TRBV19 NA TGTGCCAGTAGTACCCGACAGCAAGAGACCCAGTACTTC CASSTRQQETQYF
many TRBJ2-5 TRBV6-2/TRBV6-3 NA TGTGCCAGCAGTTACTCCCTCGGGCCAAGGAAAGAGACCCAGTACTTC CASSYSLGPRKETQYF
many TRBJ1-2 TRBV7-8 NA TGTGCCAGCAGCTTAAGGACCCCCTTTTTACATTTTGGCTACACCTTC CASSLRTPFLHFGYTF
few TRBJ1-2 TRBV4-2 TRBD1 TGTGCCAGCAGCCGAGGGACAGGGCGGTATGGCTACACCTTC CASSRGTGRYGYTF
NA TRBJ1-1 TRBV7-9 NA TGTGCCAGCAGCTCACCCTCAGGGTTTTATACTGAAGCTTTCTTT CASSSPSGFYTEAFF
NA TRBJ2-1 TRBV24-1 NA TGTGCCACCGCCGGCCTCTCAGCGGCGAATGAGCAGTTCTTC CATAGLSAANEQFF
NA TRBJ2-1 TRBV7-2 NA TGTGCCAGCAGCTTAGTGGTGGGGGATGAGCAGTTCTTC CASSLVVGDEQFF
many TRBJ1-5 TRBV12-3/TRBV12-4 NA TGTGCCAGCGCCGGGGGGAACAATCAGCCCCAGCATTTT CASAGGNNQPQHF
many TRBJ2-7 TRBV20-1 NA TGCAGTGCTACACGGGAGTTCGACGAGCAGTACTTC CSATREFDEQYF
many TRBJ2-7 TRBV9 NA TGTGCCAGCAGCGTAAGTTGGGGGATAGAGGAGCAGTACTTC CASSVSWGIEEQYF
few TRBJ2-2 TRBV6-1 NA TGTGCCAGCAGTGAAGCGACGGAATCCGGGGAGCTGTTTTTT CASSEATESGELFF